The 15 T cell receptor beta chains below come from one sample, sequenced in a study of T-cell memory formation after mild COVID-19. TCRdb re-called the 5' RACE reads through MiXCR, storing one row per CDR3 protein. The data hold 65,000 to 95,000 distinct CDR3 sequences, with more than 10% observed a single time. Material: PBMCs or a T cell subset sorted from them (not recorded which). The receptors shown here come from a man between 18 and 29 years old who had mild COVID-19 (a few samples of this study predate the infection). Cell type and time point are not known.

This clonotype was counted a few times. V and J are TRBV5-1 and TRBJ1-5, with D tentatively TRBD1 (6 bases). Germline V CDR1 and CDR2: SGHRS, YFSETQ. Trimming took 4 bases from V and 6 from J, leaving 11 bases between them. The length of the CDR3 is 13 residues. The CDR3 region is CASSPGTSQPQHF. Here the CDR3 DNA reads TGCGCCAGCAGCCCCGGGACATCTCAGCCCCAGCATTTT. Full variable domain (outside the CDR3, taken from reference TRBV5-1 and TRBJ1-5): KAGVTQTPRYLIKTRGQQVTLSCSPISGHRSVSWYQQTPGQGLQFLFEYFSETQRNKGNFPGRFSGRQFSNSRSEMNVSTLELGDSALYLCASSPGTSQPQHFGDGTRLSIL.

CDR3 region: CASRPGVGANVLTF. As DNA, the CDR3 is TGTGCCAGCAGGCCAGGGGTCGGGGCCAACGTCCTGACTTTC. V usage is TRBV27 and J usage is TRBJ2-6, with a possible D match to TRBD1 (6 bases). Looked up from germline, CDR1 is MNHEY and CDR2 is SMNVEV (reference sequence). V lost 6 bases and J lost 4, with 10 bases in between. The CDR3 sequence is 14 residues long. The entire variable domain, with the rest obtained from reference TRBV27 and TRBJ2-6, is as follows: EAQVTQNPRYLITVTGKKLTVTCSQNMNHEYMSWYRQDPGLGLRQIYYSMNVEVTDKGDVPEGYKVSRKEKRNFPLILESPSPNQTSLYFCASRPGVGANVLTFGAGSRLTVL.

This clonotype was seen more than once but under ten times. The rearrangement uses TRBV20-1 and TRBJ1-6; weak D call: TRBD1 (5 bases). CDR3 length equals 15 residues. Deletions cut 0 bases from V and 6 bases from J, with 12 bases between. The germline V gene encodes CDR1 DFQATT and CDR2 SNEGSKA (reference sequence). CDR3 sequence (DNA): TGCAGTGCTAGAGATGGGAACAGGATTAATTCACCCCTCCACTTT. Translation: CSARDGNRINSPLHF.

CDR3 nucleotide sequence: TGCGCCAGCAGCTTGGACAGGGGGCGCGATCAGCCCCAGCATTTT. Protein: CASSLDRGRDQPQHF. The chain carries TRBV4-1 and TRBJ1-5; 11 positions agree with TRBD1. CDR1 is MGHRA, CDR2 YSYEKL, per germline. With V trimmed by 5 bases and J by 5 bases, 5 bases remained unmatched. The CDR3 has 15 amino acids.

A few counts support this clonotype. V usage is TRBV15 and J usage is TRBJ2-7; 11 nucleotides align to TRBD1. The CDR3 runs to 17 residues. Germline V gives CDR1 LNHNV, CDR2 YYDKDF (reference sequence). The V segment lost 4 bases and the J segment 2 bases; nucleotides outside the gene matches: 10. This CDR3 reads CATSTVGTGGTTYEQYF. CDR3 sequence (DNA): TGTGCCACCAGCACGGTTGGGACAGGGGGAACTACCTACGAGCAGTACTTC.

J is TRBJ2-7 and V is TRBV20-1; the match to TRBD1 covers 11 bases. Trimming cost V 6 bases and J 7 bases; bases outside gene matches: 11. The CDR3 consists of 14 residues. Germline V gene lookup returns CDR1 DFQATT and CDR2 SNEGSKA (reference sequence). The CDR3 region has the DNA TGCAGTGCGGACCGGGACAGGGGGTTTGGGGAGCAGTACTTC. This translates into CSADRDRGFGEQYF.

This clonotype has just a few counts. V and J are TRBV10-2 and TRBJ2-1, with TRBD1 matching over 7 bases. In germline, CDR1 is WSHSY, CDR2 SAAADI. V was clipped by 1 base and J by 1 base; unmatched bases: 7. The CDR3 has 17 residues. This chain's CDR3 is CASSEYGTAKSYNEQFF. CDR3 sequence (DNA): TGCGCCAGCAGTGAGTACGGGACAGCCAAGTCCTACAATGAGCAGTTCTTC.

The chain joins TRBV28 to TRBJ2-5, with D tentatively TRBD1 (7 bases). There are 14 residues in the CDR3. Trimming shortened V by 11 bases and J by 4 bases, and 20 bases separated the two germline ends. Per germline, CDR1 MDHEN and CDR2 SYDVKM. CDR3 in amino acids: CALGGPQGPETQYF. CDR3 bases: TGTGCCCTCGGAGGGCCACAGGGGCCAGAGACCCAGTACTTC.

V and J are TRBV29-1 and TRBJ2-7, with unresolved D. The CDR3 is made up of 11 amino acids. Germline V gene sequence: CDR1 SQVTM, CDR2 ANQGSEA. Trimming removed 5 bases from V and 0 bases from J, with 5 bases in between. For the CDR3, the DNA is TGCAGCGTTTCGTACTCCTACGAGCAGTACGTC. Residues: CSVSYSYEQYV.

This clonotype has just a few counts. The J gene is TRBJ1-2, the V gene TRBV7-9; unclear D gene. Germline V gene data show CDR1 as SEHNR and CDR2 as FQNEAQ (reference sequence). Trimming took off 4 bases at V and 10 bases at J, with 19 bases between the two ends. The CDR3 runs to 14 residues. Here the CDR3 reads CASSSSPGRGDYTF. In DNA form, the CDR3 reads TGTGCCAGCAGCTCGTCACCGGGCCGGGGTGACTACACCTTC.

The rearrangement links TRBV7-2 to TRBJ1-6, with TRBD1 matching 9 bases. The germline CDR1 and CDR2 sequences are SGHTA and FQGNSA. The CDR3 loop spans 16 amino acids. V lost 5 bases and J lost 8; bases outside the gene matches: 10. The DNA for the CDR3 is TGTGCCAGCAGCGTCCCTCACAGGGGGCGTGATTCACCCCTCCACTTT. Its translation is CASSVPHRGRDSPLHF.

The gene calls are TRBV7-9 and TRBJ2-7; 8 bases agree with TRBD1. J lost 3 bases, V lost 5 bases, and 3 bases had no gene match. The CDR3 sequence is 13 residues long. Germline V gene sequence: CDR1 SEHNR, CDR2 FQNEAQ (reference sequence). The CDR3 DNA is TGTGCCAGCAGCGGTACAGGGGGCTACGAGCAGTACTTC. This codes for CASSGTGGYEQYF.

The chain links TRBV5-1 to TRBJ2-1, with 11 nucleotides matching TRBD2. V shed 2 bases, J shed 5 bases, and the junction held 3 bases outside the gene matches. This CDR3 contains 15 residues. CDR1 and CDR2 from the germline V gene are SGHRS and YFSETQ. The CDR3 DNA follows: TGCGCCAGCAGCTTCACTAGCGGGGGAAACAATGAGCAGTTCTTC. Its protein product is CASSFTSGGNNEQFF.

The genes are TRBV5-5 and TRBJ1-2; tentative D call: TRBD1 (6 bases). Germline lookup yields CDR1 SGHKS and CDR2 YYEKEE (reference sequence). The CDR3 consists of 14 residues. The V and J ends lost 1 base and 3 bases respectively, with 10 bases between them. CDR3 nucleotides: TGTGCCAGCAGCTTGAGTACAGGGTACTATGGCTACACCTTC. Protein: CASSLSTGYYGYTF.

The V and J genes are TRBV7-2 and TRBJ1-3; weak D call: TRBD1 (6 bases). The germline V gene has CDR1 SGHTA and CDR2 FQGNSA. The CDR3 has 15 amino acids. Trimming stripped 2 bases from V and 4 bases from J, with 12 bases between. In DNA form, the CDR3 reads TGTGCCAGCAGCTTACTGGGGGGCTCAGGAAACACCATATATTTT. This encodes CASSLLGGSGNTIYF.